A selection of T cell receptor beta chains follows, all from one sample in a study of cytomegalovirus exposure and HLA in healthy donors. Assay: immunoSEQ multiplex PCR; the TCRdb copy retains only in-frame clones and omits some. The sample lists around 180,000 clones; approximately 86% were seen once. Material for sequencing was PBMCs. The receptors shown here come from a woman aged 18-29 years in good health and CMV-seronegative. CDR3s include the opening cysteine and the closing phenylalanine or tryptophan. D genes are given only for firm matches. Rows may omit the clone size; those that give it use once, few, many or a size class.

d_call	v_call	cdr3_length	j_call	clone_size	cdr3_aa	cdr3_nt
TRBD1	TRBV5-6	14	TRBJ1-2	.	CASSLRQGAYGYTF	TGTGCCAGCAGCTTGAGGCAGGGGGCGTATGGCTACACCTTC
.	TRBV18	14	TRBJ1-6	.	CASSPRQDNSPLHF	TGTGCCAGCTCACCAAGGCAGGATAATTCACCCCTCCACTTT
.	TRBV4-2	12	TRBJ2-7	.	CASSQAAYEQYF	TGTGCCAGCAGCCAAGCAGCCTACGAGCAGTACTTC
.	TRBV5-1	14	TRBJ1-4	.	CASSGGGTNEKLFF	TGCGCCAGCAGCGGAGGTGGAACTAATGAAAAACTGTTTTTT
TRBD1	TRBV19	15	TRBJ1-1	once	CASSIVQGKNTEAFF	TGTGCCAGTAGTATCGTACAGGGGAAGAACACTGAAGCTTTCTTT
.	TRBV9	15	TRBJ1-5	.	CASSVGEMGNQPQHF	TGTGCCAGCAGCGTAGGAGAGATGGGCAATCAGCCCCAGCATTTT
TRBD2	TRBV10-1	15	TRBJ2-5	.	CASSSGTSGEETQYF	TGCGCCAGCAGTTCCGGGACTAGCGGGGAAGAGACCCAGTACTTC
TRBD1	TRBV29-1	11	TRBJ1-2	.	CSVGTGGGYTF	TGCAGCGTTGGGACAGGGGGAGGCTACACCTTC
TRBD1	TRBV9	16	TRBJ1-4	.	CASSVESGQGNEKLFF	TGTGCCAGCAGCGTAGAGTCGGGACAGGGAAACGAAAAACTGTTTTTT
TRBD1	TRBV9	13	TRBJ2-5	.	CASNRDRGETQYF	TGTGCCAGCAACCGGGACAGGGGCGAGACCCAGTACTTC
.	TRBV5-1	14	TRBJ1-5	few	CASSLGGGNQPQHF	TGCGCCAGCAGCTTGGGGGGGGGAAATCAGCCCCAGCATTTT
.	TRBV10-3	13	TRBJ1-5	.	CAIGDRRRSPQHF	TGTGCCATCGGCGACAGACGTCGATCGCCCCAGCATTTT
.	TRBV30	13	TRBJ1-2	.	CAWSLGGSYGYTF	TGTGCCTGGAGTTTGGGGGGTAGCTATGGCTACACCTTC
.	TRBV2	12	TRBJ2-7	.	CASRTQGGEQYF	TGTGCCAGCAGGACACAGGGTGGCGAGCAGTACTTC
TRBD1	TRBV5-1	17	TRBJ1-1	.	CASSFRQGDWVNTEAFF	TGCGCCAGCAGCTTCCGACAGGGGGATTGGGTGAACACTGAAGCTTTCTTT
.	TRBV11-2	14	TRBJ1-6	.	CASSLNQGSSPLHF	TGTGCCAGCAGCTTAAATCAGGGATCCTCACCCCTCCACTTT
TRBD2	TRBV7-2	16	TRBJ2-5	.	CASSLALRGGGETQYF	TGTGCCAGCAGCTTAGCCCTGCGGGGGGGCGGGGAGACCCAGTACTTC
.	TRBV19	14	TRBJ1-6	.	CASSVRVNNSPLHF	TGTGCCAGTAGTGTGCGAGTGAATAATTCACCCCTCCACTTT
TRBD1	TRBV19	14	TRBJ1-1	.	CASSGRGVSTEAFF	TGTGCCAGTAGCGGCAGGGGGGTTAGCACTGAAGCTTTCTTT
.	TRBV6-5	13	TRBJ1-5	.	CASSYSGNQPRHF	TGTGCCAGCAGTTACTCGGGCAATCAGCCCCGGCATTTT
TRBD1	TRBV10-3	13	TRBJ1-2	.	CAIIPTGDYGYTF	TGTGCCATCATCCCGACAGGGGACTATGGCTACACCTTC
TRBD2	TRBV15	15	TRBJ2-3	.	CATSRAGTRADTQYF	TGTGCCACCAGCAGAGCAGGGACTAGGGCAGATACGCAGTATTTT
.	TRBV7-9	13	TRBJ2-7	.	CASSSENSYEQYF	TGTGCCAGCAGCTCAGAGAACAGCTACGAGCAGTACTTC
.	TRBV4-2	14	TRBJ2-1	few	CASSHDRDYNEQFF	TGTGCCAGCAGCCACGACCGGGACTACAATGAGCAGTTCTTC
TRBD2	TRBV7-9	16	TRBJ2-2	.	CASSSSGSIMTGELFF	TGTGCCAGCAGTAGTAGCGGGAGTATTATGACCGGGGAGCTGTTTTTT
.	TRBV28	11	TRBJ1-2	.	CASSQRYGYTF	TGTGCCAGCAGTCAGCGCTATGGCTACACCTTC
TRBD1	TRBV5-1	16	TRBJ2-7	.	CASSPIYGTGTYEQYF	TGCGCCAGCAGCCCCATCTACGGGACAGGGACCTACGAGCAGTACTTC
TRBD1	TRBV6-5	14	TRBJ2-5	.	CASSYPGQGETQYF	TGTGCCAGCAGTTACCCGGGACAGGGGGAGACCCAGTACTTC
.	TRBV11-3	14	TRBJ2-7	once	CASSLGVSRSPGDF	TGTGCCAGCAGCTTAGGCGTTAGCAGATCGCCGGGGGACTTC
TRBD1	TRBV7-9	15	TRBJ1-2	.	CASSLRTGPEDGYTF	TGTGCCAGCAGCCTAAGGACAGGACCCGAGGATGGCTACACCTTC
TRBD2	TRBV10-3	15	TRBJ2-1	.	CAISTPTSGGNEQFF	TGTGCCATCAGTACCCCCACTAGCGGGGGTAATGAGCAGTTCTTC
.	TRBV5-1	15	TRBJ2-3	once	CASSLVFSFTDTQYF	TGCGCCAGCAGCTTGGTATTCTCTTTCACAGATACGCAGTATTTT
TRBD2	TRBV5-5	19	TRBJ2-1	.	CASSPDLAGGPSSYNEQFF	TGTGCCAGCAGCCCCGACTTAGCGGGGGGCCCGAGCTCCTACAATGAGCAGTTCTTC
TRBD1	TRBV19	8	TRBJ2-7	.	CAWTGLHF	TGTGCCTGGACAGGGTTACACTTC
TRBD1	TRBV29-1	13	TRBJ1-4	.	CSVGQGTNEKLFF	TGCAGCGTCGGACAGGGGACTAATGAAAAACTGTTTTTT
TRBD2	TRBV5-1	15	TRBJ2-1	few	CASSLVTSGNNEQFF	TGCGCCAGCAGCTTGGTGACTAGCGGAAACAATGAGCAGTTCTTC
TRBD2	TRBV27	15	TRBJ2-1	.	CASTSTSGAGNEQFF	TGTGCCAGCACCTCGACTAGCGGGGCGGGCAATGAGCAGTTCTTC
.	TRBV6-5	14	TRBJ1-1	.	CASSYGGASTEAFF	TGTGCCAGCAGTTACGGGGGGGCAAGCACTGAAGCTTTCTTT
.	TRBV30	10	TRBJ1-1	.	CAWIPARAFF	TGTGCCTGGATCCCCGCGCGGGCTTTCTTT
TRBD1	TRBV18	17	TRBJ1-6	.	CASSPQTGGLGNSPLHF	TGTGCCAGCTCACCACAGACAGGGGGATTAGGTAATTCACCCCTCCACTTT
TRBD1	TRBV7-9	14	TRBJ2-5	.	CASSYGTGQETQYF	TGTGCCAGCAGCTATGGGACAGGCCAAGAGACCCAGTACTTC